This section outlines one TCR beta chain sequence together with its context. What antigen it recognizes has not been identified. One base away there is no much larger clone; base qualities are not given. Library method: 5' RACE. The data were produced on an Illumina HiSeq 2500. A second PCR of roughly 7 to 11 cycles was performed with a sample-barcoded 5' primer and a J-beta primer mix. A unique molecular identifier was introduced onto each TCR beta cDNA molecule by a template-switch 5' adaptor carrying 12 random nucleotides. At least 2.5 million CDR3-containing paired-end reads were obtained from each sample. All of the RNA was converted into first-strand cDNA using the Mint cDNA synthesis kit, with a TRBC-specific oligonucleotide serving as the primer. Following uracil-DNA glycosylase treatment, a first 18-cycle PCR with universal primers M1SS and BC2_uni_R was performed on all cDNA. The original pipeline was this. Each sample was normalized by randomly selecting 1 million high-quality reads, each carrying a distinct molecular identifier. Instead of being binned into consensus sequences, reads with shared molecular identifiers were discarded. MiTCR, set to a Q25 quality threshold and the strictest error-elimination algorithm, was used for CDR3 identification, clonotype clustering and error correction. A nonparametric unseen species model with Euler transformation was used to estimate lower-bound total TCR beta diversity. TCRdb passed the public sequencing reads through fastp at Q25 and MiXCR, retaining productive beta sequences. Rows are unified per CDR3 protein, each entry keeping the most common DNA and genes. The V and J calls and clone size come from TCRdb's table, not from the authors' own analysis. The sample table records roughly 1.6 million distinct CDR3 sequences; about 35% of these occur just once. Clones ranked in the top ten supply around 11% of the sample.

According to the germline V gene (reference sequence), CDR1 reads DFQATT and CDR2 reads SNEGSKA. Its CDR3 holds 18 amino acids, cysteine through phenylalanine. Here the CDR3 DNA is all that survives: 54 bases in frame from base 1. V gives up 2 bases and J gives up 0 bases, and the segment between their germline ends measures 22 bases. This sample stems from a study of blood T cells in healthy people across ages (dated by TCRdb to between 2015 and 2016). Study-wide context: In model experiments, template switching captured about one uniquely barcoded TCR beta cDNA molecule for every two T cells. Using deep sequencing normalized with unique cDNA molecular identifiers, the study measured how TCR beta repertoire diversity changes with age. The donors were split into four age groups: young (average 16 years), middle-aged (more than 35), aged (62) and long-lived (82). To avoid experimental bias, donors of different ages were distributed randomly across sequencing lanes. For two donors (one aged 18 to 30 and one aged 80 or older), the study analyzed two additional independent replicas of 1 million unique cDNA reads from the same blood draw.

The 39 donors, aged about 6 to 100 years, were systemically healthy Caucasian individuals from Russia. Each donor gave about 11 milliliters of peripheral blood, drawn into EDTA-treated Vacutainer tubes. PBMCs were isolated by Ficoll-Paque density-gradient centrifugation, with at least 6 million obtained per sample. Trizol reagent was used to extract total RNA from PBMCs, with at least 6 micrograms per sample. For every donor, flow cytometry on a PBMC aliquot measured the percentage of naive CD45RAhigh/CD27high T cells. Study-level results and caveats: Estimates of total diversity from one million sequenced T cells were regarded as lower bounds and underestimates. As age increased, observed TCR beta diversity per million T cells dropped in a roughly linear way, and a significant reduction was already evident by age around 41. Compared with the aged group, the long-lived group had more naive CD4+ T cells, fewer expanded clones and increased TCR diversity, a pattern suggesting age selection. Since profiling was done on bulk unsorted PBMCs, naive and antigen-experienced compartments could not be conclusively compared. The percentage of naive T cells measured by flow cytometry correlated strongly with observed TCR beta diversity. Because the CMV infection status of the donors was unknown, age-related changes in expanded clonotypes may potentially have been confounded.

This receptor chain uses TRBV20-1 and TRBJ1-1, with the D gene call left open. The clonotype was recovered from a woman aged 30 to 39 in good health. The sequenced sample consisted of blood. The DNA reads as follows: TGCAGTGCTAGATCAATAATTGGACGGCCTGGGATGAACACTGAAGCTTTCTTT. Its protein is CSARSIIGRPGMNTEAFF.